These T cell receptor beta chains were read from a single sample in a study of blood T cells in healthy people across ages. TCRdb used MiXCR to reprocess the 5' RACE reads, holding one entry per CDR3 protein. The sample records about 750,000 distinct CDR3 sequences, 50% to 65% being singletons. Input material: blood. Source of these receptors: a man older than 75 in good health. CDR3s include the opening cysteine and the closing phenylalanine or tryptophan. Each record gives: J gene, clone size, D gene, V gene, CDR3 DNA, CDR3 protein. D genes are given only for firm matches. Size tells how often a clone was seen (once, few, many) or the class of an expanded clone, and some rows leave it out.

j_call: TRBJ2-5; clone_size: .; d_call: TRBD2; v_call: TRBV20-1; cdr3_nt: TGCAGTGCTCAGGGACTAGCGGGAGAGACCCAGTACTTC; cdr3_aa: CSAQGLAGETQYF
j_call: TRBJ1-1; clone_size: .; d_call: .; v_call: TRBV20-1; cdr3_nt: TGCAGTGCTAGTACTGAAGAAGCTTTCTTT; cdr3_aa: CSASTEEAFF
j_call: TRBJ1-2; clone_size: once; d_call: .; v_call: TRBV9; cdr3_nt: TGTGCTAGCAGCGCACAAGGAGGCTACACCTTC; cdr3_aa: CASSAQGGYTF
j_call: TRBJ2-5; clone_size: .; d_call: .; v_call: TRBV10-3; cdr3_nt: TGTGCCATCAGTGAGCGAAGGGAAGAGACCCAGTACTTC; cdr3_aa: CAISERREETQYF
j_call: TRBJ2-5; clone_size: few; d_call: .; v_call: TRBV7-9; cdr3_nt: TGTGCCAGCAGCTTTTCGATAGAACTGGAGACCCAGTACTTC; cdr3_aa: CASSFSIELETQYF
j_call: TRBJ1-5; clone_size: .; d_call: .; v_call: TRBV6-6; cdr3_nt: TGTGCCAGCAGGCCGGATTATCAGCCCCAGCATTTT; cdr3_aa: CASRPDYQPQHF
j_call: TRBJ2-2; clone_size: .; d_call: TRBD2; v_call: TRBV6-1; cdr3_nt: TGTGCCAGCAAGGCCCCTAGCGGGATCTCGCCCGGGGAGCTGTTTTTT; cdr3_aa: CASKAPSGISPGELFF
j_call: TRBJ2-3; clone_size: .; d_call: .; v_call: TRBV5-1; cdr3_nt: TGCGCCAGCAGCTTGGTGGGGGAACGAGACAGATACGCGTATTTT; cdr3_aa: CASSLVGERDRYAYF
j_call: TRBJ2-3; clone_size: .; d_call: TRBD2; v_call: TRBV10-3; cdr3_nt: TGTGCCATCAGTCCGGGACTAGCGGGAGAGGGAGATACGCAGTATTTT; cdr3_aa: CAISPGLAGEGDTQYF
j_call: TRBJ2-5; clone_size: few; d_call: TRBD1; v_call: TRBV12-5; cdr3_nt: TGTGCTAGTGTTCCCGCCGGGACAGAAGAGACCCAGTACTTC; cdr3_aa: CASVPAGTEETQYF
j_call: TRBJ1-5; clone_size: .; d_call: .; v_call: TRBV28; cdr3_nt: TGTGCCAGCAGTACAATCAACCAGCCCCAGCATTTT; cdr3_aa: CASSTINQPQHF
j_call: TRBJ2-7; clone_size: .; d_call: .; v_call: TRBV7-2; cdr3_nt: TGTGCCAGCGGCTTAGGAGTGAGCAGGGCCGGCTACGAGCAGTACTTC; cdr3_aa: CASGLGVSRAGYEQYF
j_call: TRBJ1-1; clone_size: .; d_call: .; v_call: TRBV27; cdr3_nt: TGTGCCAGCAGTTTCAGGGTTAGGACAAACACTGAAGCTTTCTTT; cdr3_aa: CASSFRVRTNTEAFF
j_call: TRBJ2-3; clone_size: .; d_call: .; v_call: TRBV9; cdr3_nt: TGTGCCAGCAGCGTAGGATGGGAGGGCACAGATACGCAGTATTTT; cdr3_aa: CASSVGWEGTDTQYF
j_call: TRBJ1-1; clone_size: .; d_call: TRBD1; v_call: TRBV7-9; cdr3_nt: TGTGCCAGCAGCGGGACAGGGGACGGCACTGAAGCTTTCTTT; cdr3_aa: CASSGTGDGTEAFF
j_call: TRBJ2-5; clone_size: .; d_call: .; v_call: TRBV3-1; cdr3_nt: TGTGCCAGCAGCCATGGGCTCGGGGGCCCTAGAGAGCAGTACTTC; cdr3_aa: CASSHGLGGPREQYF
j_call: TRBJ1-3; clone_size: .; d_call: .; v_call: TRBV5-1; cdr3_nt: TGTGCCAGCAGTTTGGACGGCAGCTCTGGAAACACCATATATTTT; cdr3_aa: CASSLDGSSGNTIYF
j_call: TRBJ1-2; clone_size: few; d_call: .; v_call: TRBV7-9; cdr3_nt: TGTGCCAGTTCAGGGGATGGCAGCTACACCTTC; cdr3_aa: CASSGDGSYTF
j_call: TRBJ1-2; clone_size: once; d_call: TRBD1; v_call: TRBV20-1; cdr3_nt: TGCAGTGCTGGGACAGGGACTAACTATGGCTACACCTTC; cdr3_aa: CSAGTGTNYGYTF
j_call: TRBJ1-2; clone_size: .; d_call: .; v_call: TRBV12-3/TRBV12-4; cdr3_nt: TGTGCCAGCAGTCGAGGCCAGGTAAACTATGGCTACACCTTC; cdr3_aa: CASSRGQVNYGYTF
j_call: TRBJ1-2; clone_size: few; d_call: .; v_call: TRBV10-1; cdr3_nt: TGCGCCAGCAGACCCGAAAAACAGGGATTGGGCTATGGCTACACCTTC; cdr3_aa: CASRPEKQGLGYGYTF
j_call: TRBJ2-5; clone_size: .; d_call: .; v_call: TRBV9; cdr3_nt: TGTGCCAGCAGCGTAGAAGGGACGGTTGGCGAGACCCAGTACTTC; cdr3_aa: CASSVEGTVGETQYF
j_call: TRBJ2-7; clone_size: .; d_call: TRBD2; v_call: TRBV11-3; cdr3_nt: TGTGCCAGCAGCTTGGCCCCCCTAACTAGCGCCCGGGTTGAAGGGGTCTACGAGCAGTACTTC; cdr3_aa: CASSLAPLTSARVEGVYEQYF
j_call: TRBJ2-3; clone_size: .; d_call: TRBD2; v_call: TRBV5-4; cdr3_nt: TGTGCCAGCAGCTCCCGGCGGGAGGAACCAGATACGCAGTATTTT; cdr3_aa: CASSSRREEPDTQYF
j_call: TRBJ2-3; clone_size: few; d_call: TRBD2; v_call: TRBV28; cdr3_nt: TGTGCCAGCAGTTTGCTAGCGGGAGGACTCACAGATACGCAGTATTTT; cdr3_aa: CASSLLAGGLTDTQYF
j_call: TRBJ2-7; clone_size: .; d_call: .; v_call: TRBV5-1; cdr3_nt: TGCGCCAGCAGCTTGGACCCTCCGGGGCAGCCAGACCCCTACGAGCAGTACTTC; cdr3_aa: CASSLDPPGQPDPYEQYF
j_call: TRBJ2-3; clone_size: few; d_call: TRBD1; v_call: TRBV5-1; cdr3_nt: TGCGCCAGCGACTATGACAGGGGCGGATACGCGTATTTT; cdr3_aa: CASDYDRGGYAYF
j_call: TRBJ1-5; clone_size: .; d_call: .; v_call: TRBV27; cdr3_nt: TGTGCCAGCAGTTTATCCCCAGGGGCCCCGAATCAGCCCCAGCATTTT; cdr3_aa: CASSLSPGAPNQPQHF
j_call: TRBJ1-2; clone_size: .; d_call: .; v_call: TRBV7-9; cdr3_nt: TGTGCCAGCAGCTTAGCGCGGGAAGAATACGGCTATGGCTACACCTTC; cdr3_aa: CASSLAREEYGYGYTF
j_call: TRBJ1-2; clone_size: .; d_call: TRBD1; v_call: TRBV7-9; cdr3_nt: TGTGCCAGCAGCTTGGGACAGGTCGCCATCTATGGCTACACCTTC; cdr3_aa: CASSLGQVAIYGYTF
j_call: TRBJ2-2; clone_size: .; d_call: .; v_call: TRBV3-1; cdr3_nt: TGTGCCAGCAGCCAAGTAGGGACGGGCACCGGGGAGCTGTTTTTT; cdr3_aa: CASSQVGTGTGELFF
j_call: TRBJ1-2; clone_size: few; d_call: TRBD1; v_call: TRBV11-2; cdr3_nt: TGTGCCAGCAGCTTGGGGGGGACAGCATATGGCTACACCTTC; cdr3_aa: CASSLGGTAYGYTF
j_call: TRBJ1-5; clone_size: .; d_call: TRBD1; v_call: TRBV5-1; cdr3_nt: TGCGCCAGCAGCTTGGAAGGGACAGGGTCGGGGCAGCCCCAGCATTTT; cdr3_aa: CASSLEGTGSGQPQHF
j_call: TRBJ2-7; clone_size: .; d_call: .; v_call: TRBV25-1; cdr3_nt: TGTGCCAGCAGTAGGGCAGGGCCCGCCTACGAGCAGTACTTC; cdr3_aa: CASSRAGPAYEQYF
j_call: TRBJ1-1; clone_size: many; d_call: .; v_call: TRBV5-1; cdr3_nt: TGTGCCAGCAGCTTAGGGGTGAACACTGAAGCTTTCTTT; cdr3_aa: CASSLGVNTEAFF
j_call: TRBJ2-5; clone_size: many; d_call: TRBD1; v_call: TRBV5-1; cdr3_nt: TGCGCCAGCAGCCTCCAGGGGGAAGAGACCCAGTACTTC; cdr3_aa: CASSLQGEETQYF
j_call: TRBJ1-4; clone_size: few; d_call: .; v_call: TRBV14; cdr3_nt: TGTGCCAGCAGGCGGTCAGCAACTAATGAAAAACTGTTTTTT; cdr3_aa: CASRRSATNEKLFF
j_call: TRBJ2-7; clone_size: few; d_call: .; v_call: TRBV12-3/TRBV12-4; cdr3_nt: TGTGCCAGCAGGCTGAGTAATCCCTCCTACGAGCAGTACTTC; cdr3_aa: CASRLSNPSYEQYF
j_call: TRBJ2-5; clone_size: few; d_call: .; v_call: TRBV29-1; cdr3_nt: TGCAGCGTTGAAGTGGGCAGAACGGGGACCCAGTACTTC; cdr3_aa: CSVEVGRTGTQYF
j_call: TRBJ2-5; clone_size: .; d_call: TRBD2; v_call: TRBV10-3; cdr3_nt: TGTGCCATCAGTGAGCGCCTAGCGGGAGACAATGAGCAGTACTTC; cdr3_aa: CAISERLAGDNEQYF
j_call: TRBJ2-7; clone_size: .; d_call: TRBD1; v_call: TRBV5-5; cdr3_nt: TGTGCCAGCTTCAGAACAGGGGCCCTCTACGAGCAGTACTTC; cdr3_aa: CASFRTGALYEQYF
j_call: TRBJ1-1; clone_size: once; d_call: .; v_call: TRBV7-9; cdr3_nt: TGTGCCAGCAGCTTCCTCGGGACAAGTGAAGCTTTCTTT; cdr3_aa: CASSFLGTSEAFF
j_call: TRBJ2-7; clone_size: .; d_call: .; v_call: TRBV28; cdr3_nt: TGTGCCAGCAGTTCCCCCCAGCTACACTACGAGCAGTACTTC; cdr3_aa: CASSSPQLHYEQYF
j_call: TRBJ2-4; clone_size: .; d_call: .; v_call: TRBV7-7; cdr3_nt: TGTGCCAGCAGCTCGGGTCTCTGGGGCATTCAGTACTTC; cdr3_aa: CASSSGLWGIQYF
j_call: TRBJ2-7; clone_size: .; d_call: .; v_call: TRBV20-1; cdr3_nt: TGCAGTGCTAGGCGGGCCACCTACGAGCAGTACTTC; cdr3_aa: CSARRATYEQYF
j_call: TRBJ2-5; clone_size: .; d_call: .; v_call: TRBV28; cdr3_nt: TGTGCCAGCAGTCCTTGGACAGATCAAGAGACCCAGTACTTC; cdr3_aa: CASSPWTDQETQYF
j_call: TRBJ2-3; clone_size: few; d_call: .; v_call: TRBV5-1; cdr3_nt: TGCGCCAGCAGCTTGGCGGCGTCGGCAGATACGCAGTATTTT; cdr3_aa: CASSLAASADTQYF
j_call: TRBJ1-1; clone_size: .; d_call: .; v_call: TRBV4-1; cdr3_nt: TGCGCCAGCGCCGCGGGGCGGGGGGCCGTCACTGAAGCTTTCTTT; cdr3_aa: CASAAGRGAVTEAFF
j_call: TRBJ2-3; clone_size: .; d_call: TRBD2; v_call: TRBV20-1; cdr3_nt: TGCAGTGCTAGCCCTTTGGCAGCGGGAAGGCACAGATACGCGTATTTT; cdr3_aa: CSASPLAAGRHRYAYF
j_call: TRBJ2-5; clone_size: .; d_call: .; v_call: TRBV29-1; cdr3_nt: TGCAGCGTCCTAGGTGGGGGGCTGAAGACCCAGTACTTC; cdr3_aa: CSVLGGGLKTQYF
j_call: TRBJ2-1; clone_size: .; d_call: TRBD2; v_call: TRBV5-6; cdr3_nt: TGTGCCAGCAGCTTTACTAGCGGATACAATGAGCAGTTCTTC; cdr3_aa: CASSFTSGYNEQFF
j_call: TRBJ2-1; clone_size: few; d_call: .; v_call: TRBV25-1; cdr3_nt: TGTGCCAGCAGTGAAACGCGGCTTTCCGCAGAAGAGCAGTTCTTC; cdr3_aa: CASSETRLSAEEQFF
j_call: TRBJ2-5; clone_size: .; d_call: .; v_call: TRBV24-1; cdr3_nt: TGTGCCACCAGTGACCCTAGGGCAGGAGAACAAGAGACCCAGTACTTC; cdr3_aa: CATSDPRAGEQETQYF
j_call: TRBJ2-3; clone_size: many; d_call: TRBD1; v_call: TRBV2; cdr3_nt: TGTGCCAGCGGACAGGGGACAATCACAGATACGCAGTATTTT; cdr3_aa: CASGQGTITDTQYF